A single sample is the source of the 17 T cell receptor beta chains below, sequenced in a study of blood T cells in healthy people across ages. The second PCR ran roughly 6 to 11 cycles with a sample-barcoded 5' primer and J-beta primers. MiXCR was run by TCRdb on the 5' RACE reads, yielding one entry per CDR3 protein. This sample has hundreds of thousands of distinct CDR3 sequences, with approximately 50% found just once. The source material was blood. These receptor sequences come from a man aged 55 to 70 in good health.

This clonotype appeared a few times. The chain's CDR3 is CRTSGGEDYEQYF. CDR3 sequence (DNA): TGCAGGACGTCTGGGGGTGAGGATTACGAGCAGTACTTC. The chain has TRBV29-1 and TRBJ2-7; D possibly uses TRBD1 or TRBD2 (5 bases each). Germline V gene sequence: CDR1 SQVTM, CDR2 ANQGSEA. The CDR3 contains 13 residues.

The CDR3, as DNA: TGTGCCATTCCGACAGGGTCAGGCACAGATACGCAGTATTTT. Translating it yields CAIPTGSGTDTQYF. The chain has TRBV7-8 and TRBJ2-3, with 7 nucleotides matching TRBD1. V dropped 10 bases and J dropped 1; count of bases not matched to a gene: 8. CDR3 length: 14 residues. CDR1 and CDR2 from the germline V gene are SGHVS and FQNEAQ.

The chain is built from TRBV12-3 or TRBV12-4 and TRBJ2-6; D unclear. Trimming removed 5 bases from V and 1 base from J, with 12 bases in between. This CDR3 is 16 amino acids long. The CDR3 reads CASSRWDPSGANVLTF. The CDR3, as DNA: TGTGCCAGCAGTCGGTGGGATCCGTCTGGGGCCAACGTCCTGACTTTC.

The rearrangement uses TRBV2 and TRBJ2-4; 12 bases fit TRBD1. Germline values: CDR1 SNHLY, CDR2 FYNNEI. The CDR3 runs to 19 residues. The junction had 12 bases not matched to a gene; V was cut back by 6 bases and J by 0 bases. The CDR3 bases are TGTGCCAGCAGACCCGGGACAGGGGGCGCGAAGGAAGCCAAAAACATTCAGTACTTC. Protein sequence: CASRPGTGGAKEAKNIQYF.

This chain links TRBV28 with TRBJ2-1, with D maybe TRBD2 (7 bases). The CDR3 sequence is 15 residues long. The germline V gene has CDR1 MDHEN and CDR2 SYDVKM. Trimming took off 7 bases at V and 0 bases at J, with 13 bases between the two ends. The CDR3 protein is CASIGGGGSYNEQFF. The CDR3 DNA reads as TGTGCCAGCATAGGGGGGGGCGGCTCCTACAATGAGCAGTTCTTC.

The CDR3 loop is CASSRSGAVETQYF. The DNA for the CDR3 is TGCGCCAGCAGCCGATCCGGGGCAGTAGAGACCCAGTACTTC. The rearrangement joins TRBV5-1 to TRBJ2-5; D assignment may be TRBD1 or TRBD2 (5 bases each). There are 14 residues in the CDR3. With 4 bases removed from V and 4 bases from J, the gap between germline ends came to 14 bases. From germline, CDR1 is SGHRS and CDR2 YFSETQ. The entire variable domain, with the rest obtained from reference TRBV5-1 and TRBJ2-5, is as follows: KAGVTQTPRYLIKTRGQQVTLSCSPISGHRSVSWYQQTPGQGLQFLFEYFSETQRNKGNFPGRFSGRQFSNSRSEMNVSTLELGDSALYLCASSRSGAVETQYFGPGTRLLVL.

About this clonotype: The junction and the germline gene differ at one end; a read error may be behind it. CDR3: CASGQDKTSGGSSYEQYF. Written as DNA, the CDR3 is TGCGCCAGCGGCCAAGATAAAACTAGCGGGGGTAGCTCCTACGAGCAGTACTTC. The chain combines TRBV4-1 with TRBJ2-7; TRBD2 matches 11 bases. Germline lookup yields CDR1 MGHRA and CDR2 YSYEKL. The CDR3 is made up of 18 amino acids.

The chain is built from TRBV27 and TRBJ2-3; D possibly matches TRBD1 or TRBD2 (6 bases each). The V gene's germline CDR1 is MNHEY and CDR2 SMNVEV (reference sequence). This CDR3 comprises 17 residues. Trimming took off 1 base at V and 0 bases at J, with 14 bases between the two ends. DNA of the CDR3: TGTGCCAGCAGTTTATATGGGGGGCGTCGGAGCACAGATACGCAGTATTTT. This gives the protein CASSLYGGRRSTDTQYF.

This clonotype was observed a few times. The chain combines TRBV20-1 with TRBJ1-2, with unresolved D. Germline CDR1 and CDR2: DFQATT and SNEGSKA (reference sequence). The CDR3 covers 10 residues. V was shortened by 5 bases and J by 4 bases, with 5 bases between the two germline ends. CDR3 protein: CSAHSYGYTF. CDR3 nucleotides: TGCAGTGCTCACAGCTATGGCTACACCTTC.

This clonotype was seen a few times. This chain joins TRBV9 and TRBJ2-3; TRBD2 might be the D (5 bases). V was shortened by 2 bases and J by 5 bases, with 6 bases between the two germline ends. The germline gives CDR1 SGDLS, CDR2 YYNGEE. The CDR3 extends over 12 amino acids. For the CDR3, the DNA is TGTGCCAGCAGCGTTGAGGGAGATACGCAGTATTTT. It codes for CASSVEGDTQYF.

The chain combines TRBV9 with TRBJ2-5; 11 nucleotides match TRBD2. The CDR3 loop spans 15 amino acids. The trim removed 1 base at V and 3 bases at J, leaving 2 bases unmatched. CDR1 SGDLS and CDR2 YYNGEE come from the germline V gene. Here the CDR3 DNA reads TGTGCCAGCAGCGTAAGACTAGCGGGGAAAGAGACCCAGTACTTC. Translating it yields CASSVRLAGKETQYF.

J is TRBJ2-5 and V is TRBV20-1; 7 bases line up with TRBD1. Germline-derived CDR1 and CDR2 are DFQATT and SNEGSKA (reference sequence). The CDR3 covers 13 residues. Germline trimming cut 3 bases from V and 6 bases from J; bases unmatched to any gene: 7. Here the CDR3 DNA reads TGCAGTGCTAGGAAGGGGGCTGAGAAGACCCAGTACTTC. Its translation is CSARKGAEKTQYF.

This clonotype has only a few counts. This chain connects TRBV7-2 to TRBJ2-7; a possible D gene is TRBD1 (6 bases). Germline V gives CDR1 SGHTA, CDR2 FQGNSA. Trimming removed 5 bases from V and 2 bases from J, with 10 bases in between. The CDR3 loop spans 13 amino acids. CDR3 DNA: TGTGCCAGCAGCCAGCGGACAGCCTACGAGCAGTACTTC. It encodes CASSQRTAYEQYF.

The genes are TRBV20-1 and TRBJ2-7, with D perhaps TRBD1 (5 bases). The J call may be incorrect, as the DNA end agrees better with TRBJ2-5. Looked up from germline, CDR1 is DFQATT and CDR2 is SNEGSKA (reference sequence). This CDR3 contains 10 residues. CDR3 DNA: TGCAGTGCAGTGGACAAGACCCAGTACTTC. This gives the protein CSAVDKTQYF.

This clonotype was seen only a few times. The rearrangement links TRBV4-1 to TRBJ2-7; 12 bases are shared with TRBD1. In germline, CDR1 is MGHRA, CDR2 YSYEKL. This CDR3 is 15 amino acids long. Trimming removed 4 bases from V and 2 bases from J; junction bases left unmatched: 3. The CDR3 DNA reads TGCGCCAGCAGCCTGGGACAGGGGGCGACCTACGAGCAGTACTTC. Its translation is CASSLGQGATYEQYF.

This chain connects TRBV10-3 to TRBJ2-7; 10 nucleotides line up with TRBD1. CDR1 and CDR2 (germline): ENHRY, SYGVKD. V lost 5 bases, J lost 5 bases, and 6 bases stayed unmatched. CDR3 size: 14 residues. The CDR3 region is CAISKGQGSNEQYF. CDR3 in DNA: TGTGCCATCAGTAAGGGACAGGGGAGCAACGAGCAGTACTTC.

V is TRBV20-1 and J is TRBJ2-1, with 8 bases lining up with TRBD2. This CDR3 spans 16 amino acids. V lost 1 base to trimming and J lost 1 base; unmatched junction nucleotides: 6. CDR1 and CDR2 from the germline V gene are DFQATT and SNEGSKA (reference sequence). For the CDR3, the DNA is TGCAGTGCTAGAGCCCCCCGCGGGGGGTCCTACAATGAGCAGTTCTTC. The encoded protein is CSARAPRGGSYNEQFF.